One sample yielded the 26 T cell receptor beta chains listed below, sequenced in a study of OX40 agonist ivuxolimab in advanced cancers. Receptors were amplified or captured by the immunoSEQ multiplex PCR assay. Not all clones reach the TCRdb copy of this immuneACCESS table, which keeps in-frame sequences only. Checked studies attribute under half of the gap to unresolved V genes and leave the rest unexplained. This sample gives about 35,000 clones in total; 84% of them show up just once. Of the sample, around a sixth is held by the ten largest clones. Specimen: CD4+ or CD8+ T cells sorted from blood, collected in a trial of the OX40 agonist ivuxolimab. The receptors were gathered from an adult with an advanced solid tumor such as melanoma, head and neck, liver or kidney cancer.

This clone has just one count. The chain recombines TRBV12-2 with TRBJ2-1; the D call of TRBD1 is as the table states it, not checked on the DNA. TRBV12-2 is a pseudogene locus. CDR3 length: 18 residues. Here the CDR3 reads CASRLRPTGFFPNDEQFF. The CDR3 bases are TGTGCAAGTCGCTTAAGACCGACAGGTTTCTTCCCAAACGATGAGCAGTTCTTC.

V usage is TRBV27 and J usage is TRBJ2-3; TRBD1 matches 7 bases. Germline V gene lookup returns CDR1 MNHEY and CDR2 SMNVEV (reference sequence). The CDR3 has 14 amino acids. The V and J ends lost 5 bases and 3 bases, in that order; junction bases with no gene match: 5. CDR3 coding DNA: TGTGCCAGCAGTCCCGGGACAGCAACAGATACGCAGTATTTT. It specifies CASSPGTATDTQYF.

The J gene is TRBJ2-3, the V gene TRBV28, with D possibly matching TRBD2 (5 bases). The CDR3 sequence is 15 residues long. Between the trimmed V and J ends, which lost 8 bases and 2 bases, there was a span of 17 bases. CDR1 MDHEN and CDR2 SYDVKM come from the germline V gene. CDR3 protein: CASEGRASATDTQYF. CDR3 bases: TGTGCCAGCGAAGGGCGGGCCTCTGCCACAGATACGCAGTATTTT.

Turning to this clone: This sample includes further DNA sequences coding for the same CDR3. The chain carries TRBV6-1 and TRBJ2-7; 8 positions agree with TRBD2. The trim removed 1 base at V and 1 base at J, leaving 3 bases unmatched. The CDR3 is 15 amino acids. CDR1 and CDR2 from the germline V gene are MNHNS and SASEGT. CDR3 nucleotide sequence: TGTGCCAGCAGTGAAGGCGGGGGGCCATCCTACGAGCAGTACTTC. Encoded protein: CASSEGGGPSYEQYF.

The chain links TRBV4-1 to TRBJ1-3, with TRBD1 matching 12 bases. The germline gives CDR1 MGHRA, CDR2 YSYEKL. The CDR3 loop spans 17 amino acids. Unmatched junction bases numbered 8, after V lost 4 bases and J lost 4 bases. The CDR3, as DNA: TGCGCCAGCAGCCGCAAATGGGACAGGGGGCCGGGAAACACCATATATTTT. Translation gives CASSRKWDRGPGNTIYF.

By sample fraction, this clone is medium-sized (0.01 to 0.1%). The same CDR3 is also encoded by other DNA sequences in this sample. This sequence joins TRBV6-5 and TRBJ1-1; the D is unclear. Per germline, CDR1 MNHEY and CDR2 SVGAGI. CDR3 length: 13 amino acids. Trimming cost V 0 bases and J 4 bases, with 6 bases left between them. CDR3 sequence reads: CASSYSYGTEAFF. The CDR3 DNA reads TGTGCCAGCAGTTACTCGTATGGCACTGAAGCTTTCTTT.

The chain has TRBV6-5 and TRBJ1-5, with 7 positions matching TRBD1. V lost 10 bases and J lost 4; bases outside the gene matches: 7. Germline V lookup: CDR1 MNHEY, CDR2 SVGAGI. The CDR3 extends over 13 amino acids. CDR3 in amino acids: CATSQDRNQPQHF. The DNA for the CDR3 is TGTGCCACAAGCCAGGACAGGAATCAGCCCCAGCATTTT.

The chain employs TRBV4-3 and TRBJ2-6; no firm D call. The CDR3 length is 19 residues. V lost 0 bases to trimming and J lost 0 bases, with 15 bases between them. Germline V lookup: CDR1 LGHNA, CDR2 YSLEER. This chain's CDR3 is CASSQEGGRLSSGANVLTF. The CDR3 region has the DNA TGCGCCAGCAGCCAAGAGGGCGGCAGGCTTAGCTCTGGGGCCAACGTCCTGACTTTC.

The rearrangement uses TRBV6-5 and TRBJ2-5, with 8 bases identical to TRBD2. Germline CDR1 and CDR2: MNHEY and SVGAGI. V was pared by 5 bases and J by 5 bases, with 10 bases of the junction left unmatched. The length of the CDR3 is 15 residues. The CDR3 sequence: CASSHGLAVVETQYF. The CDR3 DNA sequence: TGTGCCAGCAGTCACGGACTAGCTGTCGTGGAGACCCAGTACTTC.

This chain connects TRBV18 to TRBJ2-1; unclear D gene. Germline V gene sequence: CDR1 KGHSH, CDR2 LQKENI. CDR3 length: 16 amino acids. V shed 3 bases and J shed 4 bases, with 16 bases lying between them. The CDR3 bases are TGTGCCAGCTCACCCTCGGTGGGCCCCATATACAATGAGCAGTTCTTC. It is translated as CASSPSVGPIYNEQFF.

The V and J genes are TRBV27 and TRBJ2-5; 8 positions match TRBD2. The CDR3 extends over 14 amino acids. The V and J ends lost 7 bases and 2 bases, in that order; junction bases with no gene match: 6. CDR1 is MNHEY, CDR2 SMNVEV, per germline (reference sequence). This CDR3 reads CASTVLAGQETQYF. DNA of the CDR3: TGTGCCAGCACCGTATTAGCGGGACAAGAGACCCAGTACTTC.

The rearrangement joins TRBV5-8 to TRBJ2-7; the D is unclear. Trimming pared 2 bases from V and 3 bases from J, leaving 9 bases between. Germline lookup yields CDR1 SGHTS and CDR2 YDEGEE. CDR3 size: 13 residues. Here the CDR3 DNA reads TGTGCCAGCAGCTTCCCCGGGTTCTACGAGCAGTACTTC. This encodes CASSFPGFYEQYF. Based on the CDR3 plus reference TRBV5-8 and TRBJ2-7, the full variable domain is EAGVTQSPTHLIKTRGQQATLRCSPISGHTSVYWYQQALGLGLQFLLWYDEGEERNRGNFPPRFSGRQFPNYSSELNVNALELEDSALYLCASSFPGFYEQYFGPGTRLTVT.

The chain couples TRBV5-1 to TRBJ1-2; D call uncertain. CDR1 and CDR2 from the germline V gene are SGHRS and YFSETQ. V lost 0 bases and J 3 bases, leaving 12 bases between the germline ends. CDR3 size: 15 residues. The CDR3 nucleotides are TGCGCCAGCAGCTTGGGGTCGGAGGGAGACTATGGCTACACCTTC. Its translation: CASSLGSEGDYGYTF.

This clone was seen just once. J is TRBJ2-5 and V is TRBV6-5; a weak D match, TRBD1 (5 bases). CDR1 MNHEY and CDR2 SVGAGI come from the germline V gene. With 0 bases removed from V and 4 bases from J, the gap between germline ends came to 12 bases. The CDR3 runs 15 residues. For the CDR3, the DNA is TGTGCCAGCAGTTACTCGGGCAGGGCTCTAGAGACCCAGTACTTC. This codes for CASSYSGRALETQYF.

The genes are TRBV4-2 and TRBJ2-1; possible D gene TRBD2, 5 bases. The germline V gene has CDR1 LGHNA and CDR2 YNFKEQ. The CDR3 runs 14 residues. V was trimmed by 3 bases and J by 7 bases, leaving 13 bases between them. The CDR3 DNA reads TGTGCCAGCAGCCAGTACCTGTCGGGGAATGAGCAGTTCTTC. Encoded protein: CASSQYLSGNEQFF.

V and J are TRBV27 and TRBJ2-3; 7 nucleotides agree with TRBD1. Germline V gene lookup returns CDR1 MNHEY and CDR2 SMNVEV (reference sequence). The CDR3 has 15 residues. Germline trimming cut 6 bases from V and 0 bases from J; bases unmatched to any gene: 6. CDR3 DNA sequence: TGTGCCAGCAGCCGACAGGGTCGTAGCACAGATACGCAGTATTTT. Translating gives CASSRQGRSTDTQYF.

The chain employs TRBV27 and TRBJ2-1, with D unclear. Germline loops: CDR1 MNHEY, CDR2 SMNVEV (reference sequence). CDR3 length: 16 residues. The ends were cut back, 4 bases at V and 0 bases at J, with 13 bases in the middle. CDR3 amino acids: CASSSMDGVSYNEQFF. The CDR3 coding sequence is TGTGCCAGCAGTTCTATGGACGGTGTCTCCTACAATGAGCAGTTCTTC.

The gene calls are TRBV19 and TRBJ2-3, with TRBD1 identical over 7 bases. Germline values: CDR1 LNHDA, CDR2 SQIVND (reference sequence). The CDR3 has 16 residues. The ends lost 10 bases at V and 0 bases at J; junction bases unmatched: 13. CDR3: CATDNWARGSTDTQYF. In DNA form, the CDR3 reads TGTGCCACCGACAACTGGGCCAGGGGGAGCACAGATACGCAGTATTTT. The variable domain in full, with the rest retrieved from reference TRBV19 and TRBJ2-3, is DGGITQSPKYLFRKEGQNVTLSCEQNLNHDAMYWYRQDPGQGLRLIYYSQIVNDFQKGDIAEGYSVSREKKESFPLTVTSAQKNPTAFYLCATDNWARGSTDTQYFGPGTRLTVL.

V usage is TRBV28 and J usage is TRBJ2-3, with a possible D match to TRBD2 (6 bases). The CDR3 extends over 19 amino acids. Germline loops: CDR1 MDHEN, CDR2 SYDVKM. The germline V and J ends were trimmed by 3 bases and 4 bases, with 26 bases remaining between them. The CDR3 protein is CASSFRRVGGLEAADTQYF. Here the CDR3 DNA reads TGTGCCAGCAGTTTTAGGAGGGTCGGAGGTTTGGAGGCGGCAGATACGCAGTATTTT.

This clone showed up just a few times. The chain couples TRBV27 to TRBJ1-2; 7 nucleotides line up with TRBD1. From germline, CDR1 is MNHEY and CDR2 SMNVEV (reference sequence). Trimming cost V 5 bases and J 7 bases; bases outside gene matches: 16. The CDR3 length is 16 residues. The CDR3 loop reads CASSTFSTGPGGGYTF. CDR3 sequence (DNA): TGTGCCAGCAGTACCTTCTCGACAGGGCCGGGGGGTGGCTACACCTTC.

The chain employs TRBV7-2 and TRBJ2-1; 12 bases align to TRBD2. The CDR3 extends over 18 amino acids. The V segment lost 3 bases and the J segment 6 bases; nucleotides outside the gene matches: 12. CDR1 is SGHTA and CDR2 is FQGNSA in the germline V gene. The CDR3 region is CASSLDEGGLAGTNEQFF. The CDR3 DNA reads TGTGCCAGCAGCTTGGACGAGGGGGGACTAGCGGGCACCAATGAGCAGTTCTTC.

The V call is TRBV2, the J call TRBJ2-1, with 10 bases lining up with TRBD2. Germline CDR1 SNHLY, CDR2 FYNNEI. V dropped 10 bases and J dropped 3; count of bases not matched to a gene: 9. The CDR3 runs to 15 residues. CDR3 DNA sequence: TGTGCCACCCTCCTAGCGGGGGCCTTCTACAATGAGCAGTTCTTC. Its protein is CATLLAGAFYNEQFF.

This sequence joins TRBV30 and TRBJ2-7; D call uncertain. V lost 3 bases to trimming and J lost 1 base, with 7 bases between them. The CDR3 consists of 12 residues. The germline CDR1 and CDR2 sequences are GTSNPN and SVGIG (reference sequence). The CDR3 bases are TGTGCCTGGAGCCTCCCTTCCTACGAGCAGTACTTC. Encoded protein: CAWSLPSYEQYF.

This chain's CDR3 is CASSLPLGTLNREQYF. CDR3 sequence (DNA): TGTGCCAGCAGTTTACCCCTTGGGACCCTTAACCGGGAGCAGTACTTC. J is TRBJ2-7 and V is TRBV28, with D perhaps matching TRBD1 or TRBD2 (5 bases each). This CDR3 comprises 16 residues. Looked up from germline, CDR1 is MDHEN and CDR2 is SYDVKM. The V end lost 2 bases, the J end lost 7 bases, and 21 bases lay between the germline ends.

V usage is TRBV6-5 and J usage is TRBJ2-7, with TRBD1 matching over 7 bases. Germline V lookup: CDR1 MNHEY, CDR2 SVGAGI. V lost 6 bases, J lost 0 bases, and 5 bases stayed unmatched. The CDR3 contains 14 residues. This chain's CDR3 is CASSYRGSSYEQYF. The CDR3 DNA reads as TGTGCCAGCAGCTACAGGGGTAGCTCCTACGAGCAGTACTTC.

This rearrangement joins TRBV5-8 to TRBJ2-3; TRBD2 aligns across 13 bases. This CDR3 contains 16 residues. J lost 4 bases, V lost 3 bases, and 5 bases had no gene match. From germline, CDR1 is SGHTS and CDR2 YDEGEE. The CDR3 bases are TGTGCCAGCAGCTCAACCGGGACTAGCGGGGCAGATACGCAGTATTTT. It codes for CASSSTGTSGADTQYF.